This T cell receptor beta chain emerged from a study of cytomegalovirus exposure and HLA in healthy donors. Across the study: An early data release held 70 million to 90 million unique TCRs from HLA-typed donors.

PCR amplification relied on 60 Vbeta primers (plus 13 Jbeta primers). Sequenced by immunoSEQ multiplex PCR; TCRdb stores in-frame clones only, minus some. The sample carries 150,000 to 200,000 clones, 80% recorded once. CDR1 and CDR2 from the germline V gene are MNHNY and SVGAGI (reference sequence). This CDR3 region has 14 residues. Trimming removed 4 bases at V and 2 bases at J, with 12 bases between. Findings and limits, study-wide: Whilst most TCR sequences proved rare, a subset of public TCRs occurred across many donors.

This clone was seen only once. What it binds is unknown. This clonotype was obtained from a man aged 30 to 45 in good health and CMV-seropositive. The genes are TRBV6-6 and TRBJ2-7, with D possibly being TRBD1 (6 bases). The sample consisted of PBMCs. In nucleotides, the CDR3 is TGTGCCAGCAGTTTCCGGACAGCTACCTACGAGCAGTACTTC. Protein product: CASSFRTATYEQYF.